Given below is one TCR beta chain in context. Antigen specificity is unknown. The donors formed part of the roughly 120-subject validation cohort, distinct from the roughly 700-subject first cohort. The entry originates in a study of cytomegalovirus exposure and HLA in healthy donors. Broader study findings: Reports credit the classifier with highly specific, highly sensitive diagnosis of cytomegalovirus status. The study put 150 to 200 TCR beta chains on its list as cytomegalovirus-associated. In vitro confirmation showed three CMV-associated chains to be CMV antigen specific.

TCRdb keeps only in-frame clones here, not all; method: immunoSEQ multiplex PCR. This sample has about 280,000 clones, with roughly 90% found just once. The germline CDR1 and CDR2 sequences are SGHDT and YYEEEE. V lost 4 bases to trimming and J lost 9 bases; unmatched junction nucleotides: 12. This CDR3 spans 17 amino acids. Specimen: PBMCs. The chain couples TRBV5-6 to TRBJ2-1; 14 nucleotides agree with TRBD2. The source is a woman aged 18-35 years in good health and CMV-seronegative. CDR3 nucleotide sequence: TGTGCCAGCAGCCTAAAAGGACTAGCGGGAGGATTGGGTGAGCAGTTCTTC. Amino acids: CASSLKGLAGGLGEQFF.